These 20 T cell receptor beta chains originate from one sample sequenced in a study of blood T cell repertoires in COVID-19. Using immunoSEQ multiplex PCR, the repertoire was profiled, and TCRdb retains in-frame clones only, with some absent. The sample has about 300,000 clones, 85% seen once. Specimen: PBMCs or T cells enriched from blood (not recorded which). Receptors were obtained from a woman aged 50 to 60 who had recovered from COVID-19.

The chain uses TRBV30 and TRBJ1-4; D unclear. Trimming left V 5 bases short and J 8 bases short, with 9 bases between. CDR1 and CDR2 from the germline V gene are GTSNPN and SVGIG (reference sequence). The CDR3 loop spans 11 amino acids. DNA for the CDR3: TGTGCCTGGGACATAAAGGAAAAACTGTTTTTT. Its protein product is CAWDIKEKLFF.

This chain connects TRBV7-2 to TRBJ1-2, with D possibly matching TRBD1 (6 bases). Trimming took 1 base from V and 6 from J, leaving 15 bases between them. The germline CDR1 and CDR2 sequences are SGHTA and FQGNSA. This CDR3 is 15 amino acids long. CDR3 sequence: CASSLEAAGADGYTF. The CDR3 DNA is TGTGCCAGCAGCTTAGAGGCAGCAGGGGCCGATGGCTACACCTTC.

This clone has a handful of counts. The chain joins TRBV30 to TRBJ1-2; D call uncertain. V was cut by 5 bases and J by 0 bases, with 7 bases left in between. The CDR3 is made up of 12 amino acids. Germline CDR1 GTSNPN, CDR2 SVGIG (reference sequence). This CDR3 reads CAWDGTNYGYTF. The CDR3 nucleotides are TGTGCCTGGGACGGGACTAACTATGGCTACACCTTC.

This chain links TRBV5-1 with TRBJ2-1, with 12 bases lining up with TRBD2. The CDR3 is made up of 17 amino acids. Germline-derived CDR1 and CDR2 are SGHRS and YFSETQ. V shed 0 bases, J shed 4 bases, and the junction held 5 bases outside the gene matches. The CDR3 nucleotides are TGCGCCAGCAGCTTGGCGGGAACTAGCGGGGGGTACAATGAGCAGTTCTTC. Translation gives CASSLAGTSGGYNEQFF.

This clone was seen a single time. V gene TRBV24-1 combines with J gene TRBJ1-5; D ambiguous. Trimming stripped 6 bases from V and 7 bases from J, with 9 bases between. CDR3 length equals 12 residues. The germline gives CDR1 KGHDR, CDR2 SFDVKD. CDR3: CATSRGPQPQHF. Written as DNA, the CDR3 is TGTGCCACCAGTCGAGGGCCGCAGCCCCAGCATTTT.

The chain is built from TRBV27 and TRBJ2-7; D perhaps matches TRBD2 (6 bases). Germline CDR1 is MNHEY and CDR2 is SMNVEV (reference sequence). The CDR3 is made up of 14 amino acids. V lost 8 bases and J 1 base, leaving 15 bases between the germline ends. CDR3 in amino acids: CASRRTTRSYEQYF. CDR3 DNA sequence: TGTGCCAGCCGAAGGACTACTCGTTCCTACGAGCAGTACTTC.

The chain couples TRBV4-1 to TRBJ2-1; the match to TRBD2 covers 14 bases. V gave up 0 bases and J gave up 5 bases; unmatched junction bases: 0. Germline CDR1 and CDR2: MGHRA and YSYEKL. The CDR3 length is 16 residues. CDR3 amino acids: CASSQEGLAGDNEQFF. Written as DNA, the CDR3 is TGCGCCAGCAGCCAAGAGGGACTAGCGGGGGACAATGAGCAGTTCTTC.

V gene TRBV6-1 combines with J gene TRBJ1-5; TRBD1 agrees at 7 bases. The CDR3 has 16 amino acids. V lost 6 bases to trimming and J lost 0 bases; unmatched junction nucleotides: 8. Germline V gene lookup returns CDR1 MNHNS and CDR2 SASEGT. The CDR3 loop is CASRENRGYSNQPQHF. The CDR3 nucleotides read TGTGCCAGCAGGGAAAACAGGGGTTATAGCAATCAGCCCCAGCATTTT.

This chain uses TRBV30 with TRBJ1-5, with unresolved D. V lost 1 base, J lost 0 bases, and 7 bases lay in between. Germline loops: CDR1 GTSNPN, CDR2 SVGIG (reference sequence). The length of the CDR3 is 14 residues. For the CDR3, the DNA is TGTGCCTGGAGTGGGACTAATAGCAATCAGCCCCAGCATTTT. Protein: CAWSGTNSNQPQHF.

J is TRBJ1-1 and V is TRBV3-1 (or the pseudogene TRBV3-2); D perhaps matches TRBD1 (6 bases). The CDR3 runs to 14 residues. Trimming took 4 bases from V and 0 from J, leaving 9 bases between them. Germline V gene sequence: CDR1 LGHDT, CDR2 YNNKEL (reference sequence). This chain's CDR3 is CASSRTDLNTEAFF. In DNA, the CDR3 is TGTGCCAGCAGCCGGACAGACTTGAACACTGAAGCTTTCTTT.

The V gene is TRBV7-9, the J gene TRBJ2-3; possible D gene TRBD1, 5 bases. The CDR3 spans 14 residues. V lost 3 bases, J lost 3 bases, and 10 bases lay in between. The germline V gene encodes CDR1 SEHNR and CDR2 FQNEAQ (reference sequence). The CDR3 reads CASSFEAGTDTQYF. Written as DNA, the CDR3 is TGTGCCAGCAGCTTTGAGGCAGGGACAGATACGCAGTATTTT.

This chain joins TRBV19 and TRBJ1-1; 8 bases match TRBD1. The CDR3 is 16 amino acids. V gave up 3 bases and J gave up 2 bases; unmatched junction bases: 8. Germline CDR1 reads LNHDA; CDR2 reads SQIVND (reference sequence). CDR3 nucleotides: TGTGCCAGTAGTATCGGGACAGGCCTCTCTAACACTGAAGCTTTCTTT. Protein: CASSIGTGLSNTEAFF.

The chain carries TRBV2 and TRBJ1-2; maybe TRBD1 (6 bases). V lost 6 bases and J 4 bases, leaving 12 bases between the germline ends. Germline values: CDR1 SNHLY, CDR2 FYNNEI. The CDR3 length is 13 residues. CDR3 protein: CASSLDRRYGYTF. CDR3 bases: TGTGCCAGCAGCCTTGACAGGCGCTATGGCTACACCTTC.

The CDR3 region is CASSRIGGAEAFF. CDR3 nucleotides: TGTGCCAGCAGTCGAATAGGGGGAGCTGAAGCTTTCTTT. The chain carries TRBV6-5 and TRBJ1-1; D may be TRBD1 (6 bases). In germline, CDR1 is MNHEY, CDR2 SVGAGI. This CDR3 is built from 13 residues. V was cut by 5 bases and J by 6 bases, with 13 bases left in between.

The chain has TRBV19 and TRBJ1-1; D uncertain. Trimming cost V 5 bases and J 1 base, with 11 bases left between them. The CDR3 extends over 14 amino acids. Germline CDR1 is LNHDA and CDR2 is SQIVND (reference sequence). CDR3 nucleotide sequence: TGTGCCAGTAGTCCGCCAGGTGAGAACACTGAAGCTTTCTTT. It yields the protein CASSPPGENTEAFF.

This chain links TRBV7-9 with TRBJ2-1; 7 bases map to TRBD2. J lost 7 bases, V lost 1 base, and 4 bases had no gene match. The CDR3 contains 14 residues. The germline gives CDR1 SEHNR, CDR2 FQNEAQ (reference sequence). The CDR3 region has the DNA TGTGCCAGCAGCTTAGGCTGGGGGGGGAATGAGCAGTTCTTC. Translation gives CASSLGWGGNEQFF.

The chain has TRBV9 and TRBJ1-3; TRBD1 is a possible D gene (5 bases). Trimming took 0 bases from V and 8 from J, leaving 21 bases between them. CDR1 is SGDLS and CDR2 is YYNGEE in the germline V gene. The CDR3 contains 17 residues. The CDR3 region is CASSVEDLGRGIDTIYF. CDR3 DNA sequence: TGTGCCAGCAGCGTAGAAGATTTAGGAAGGGGAATAGACACCATATATTTT.

Concerning this clone: This sample also contains other DNA sequences that code for the same CDR3. This chain connects TRBV3-1 (or the pseudogene TRBV3-2) to TRBJ1-2, with 7 bases matching TRBD1. Germline-derived CDR1 and CDR2 are LGHDT and YNNKEL (reference sequence). Trimming at V came to 0 bases and at J to 2 bases, leaving 0 bases not matched to a gene. The CDR3 has 14 residues. The chain's CDR3 is CASSQDRGNYGYTF. The CDR3 DNA follows: TGTGCCAGCAGCCAAGACAGGGGGAACTATGGCTACACCTTC.

The chain uses TRBV5-6 and TRBJ1-3; 10 bases are a match to TRBD1. There are 16 residues in the CDR3. Germline values: CDR1 SGHDT, CDR2 YYEEEE. The V and J ends lost 4 bases and 4 bases, in that order; junction bases with no gene match: 8. The CDR3, as DNA: TGTGCCAGCAGCCCTCGACAGGGGGCGAGCGGAAACACCATATATTTT. It is translated as CASSPRQGASGNTIYF.

The chain carries TRBV2 and TRBJ1-6; 8 positions match TRBD1. Germline loops: CDR1 SNHLY, CDR2 FYNNEI. V was pared by 7 bases and J by 6 bases, with 11 bases of the junction left unmatched. The CDR3 runs 16 residues. The CDR3 sequence: CASKSTGAFRNSPLHF. DNA for the CDR3: TGTGCCAGCAAATCGACAGGGGCTTTTCGTAATTCACCCCTCCACTTT.